This T cell receptor beta chain was captured by sequencing in a study of T cells expressing NK-cell markers. Turning to the study itself: Sorted CD3+CD56-NKG2C+, CD3+CD56+NKG2C+ and CD3+CD56+NKG2C- T cells supplied the TCR beta repertoires.

Worth noting for this clonotype: What it binds is unknown.

TCRdb reanalyzed the 5' RACE reads and collapses them to one entry per CDR3 protein, without DNA. This listing includes over 100,000 distinct CDR3 sequences. Study outcomes and limitations: Evidence did not settle whether expanded NKG2C+ T cell clones targeted HCMV. Several donors showed these clonotypes also leading the CD3+CD56-NKG2C+ fraction.

This sequence originates from a woman between 18 and 75 years old in good health. The sample was blood T cells: a sorted CD56 or NKG2C T cell subset, CD4+ or CD8+ T cells, or bulk PBMC T cells (not recorded which).

The CDR3 loop is CASSQGSRADEQFF. The gene calls are TRBV4-3 and TRBJ2-1. There are 14 residues in the CDR3. Per germline, CDR1 LGHNA and CDR2 YSLEER.